This is a list of T cell receptor beta chains from one sample in a study of T-cell reconstitution after alpha-beta-depleted transplantation in children. TCRdb re-called the PCR reads with MiXCR, one entry per CDR3 protein. The sample includes about 600,000 distinct CDR3 sequences, 10% seen only once; the top ten take about 4.3%. Sequences were derived from PBMCs from the stem cell graft donor, sampled from the stem cell graft. The receptors shown here come from a human donor who donated a stem cell graft to a child with acute myeloid leukemia. Both conserved end residues are part of each CDR3. The order of the fields is clone size, J gene, V gene, D gene, CDR3 protein, CDR3 DNA. A D gene is named only where the DNA matches it firmly. Clone size is not always given. Where it is, it says once, few, many or a class for expanded clones.

many TRBJ2-1 TRBV29-1 TRBD2 CSVGTSGMFF TGCAGCGTGGGGACTAGCGGGATGTTCTTC
few TRBJ2-2 TRBV5-1 . CASSFGLTKNTGELFF TGCGCCAGCAGCTTCGGACTTACTAAAAACACCGGGGAGCTGTTTTTT
few TRBJ2-1 TRBV29-1 TRBD1 CSVRDSYNEQFF TGCAGCGTCCGGGACAGTTACAATGAGCAGTTCTTC
many TRBJ1-5 TRBV6-5 . CASSYSQGRGQPQHF TGTGCCAGCAGTTACTCACAGGGAAGGGGGCAGCCCCAGCATTTT
few TRBJ2-1 TRBV20-1 TRBD2 CSAERGSYNEQFF TGCAGTGCTGAGCGGGGATCCTACAATGAGCAGTTCTTC
few TRBJ2-1 TRBV4-3 . CASSQVVFGGPEQFF TGCGCCAGCAGCCAAGTGGTATTTGGCGGCCCAGAGCAGTTCTTC
. TRBJ1-6 TRBV6-5 . CASRRAGTLAYNSPLHF TGTGCCAGCCGAAGGGCAGGGACGCTCGCCTATAATTCACCCCTCCACTTT
many TRBJ1-4 TRBV5-1 . CASSIQGLEEKLFF TGCGCCAGCAGCATTCAGGGGTTGGAGGAAAAACTGTTTTTT
many TRBJ2-7 TRBV29-1 TRBD1 CSARDSYEQYF TGCAGCGCCCGGGACAGCTACGAGCAGTACTTC
many TRBJ2-1 TRBV28 TRBD2 CASTGGVMVQFF TGTGCCAGCACCGGGGGGGTTATGGTGCAGTTCTTC
few TRBJ2-7 TRBV12-3/TRBV12-4 . CASSPENSYEQYF TGTGCCAGCAGTCCGGAAAACTCCTACGAGCAGTACTTC
few TRBJ2-7 TRBV10-3 TRBD2 CAISGTSGGDSYEQYF TGTGCCATCAGTGGAACTAGCGGGGGGGACTCCTACGAGCAGTACTTC
. TRBJ1-1 TRBV29-1 . CSVVSLAAEAFF TGCAGCGTTGTAAGTCTTGCCGCTGAAGCTTTCTTT
many TRBJ2-2 TRBV28 TRBD1 CASSSTGKGELFF TGTGCCAGCAGTTCGACAGGGAAGGGGGAGCTGTTTTTT
. TRBJ2-7 TRBV5-1 TRBD2 CASSLSGLAGYEQYF TGCGCCAGCAGCTTGTCGGGACTAGCGGGCTACGAGCAGTACTTC